This T cell receptor beta chain stems from a study of shared T cell receptors in the human thymus. Trimming took 1 base from V and 7 from J; bases not matched to a gene: 11. From germline, CDR1 is LGHNA and CDR2 YSLEER. The CDR3 is 17 residues long. Some clones are missing from TCRdb's copy, which holds only in-frame ones; the method was immunoSEQ multiplex PCR. The table lists roughly 700,000 clones, approximately 90% of them singletons. The same sample was also studied in work on human thymus T cells.

This rearrangement joins TRBV4-3 to TRBJ2-1, with 9 nucleotides matching TRBD2. The receptor's source is a boy under two years old with a congenital heart defect. Sequencing was carried out using thymocytes. CDR3: CASSQGLPGLAWNEQFF. CDR3 nucleotide sequence: TGCGCCAGCAGCCAAGGCTTGCCAGGACTAGCGTGGAATGAGCAGTTCTTC.